Below are 30 T cell receptor beta chains sequenced from a single sample in a study of cytomegalovirus exposure and HLA in healthy donors. PCR was performed using 60 Vbeta and 13 Jbeta primers. Measured with immunoSEQ multiplex PCR; TCRdb has only the in-frame clones, and not every one. The table shows 200,000 or so clones, with over 80% occurring only once. Sample: PBMCs. These TCRs come from a man between 25 and 39 years old in good health and CMV-seronegative.

The V gene is TRBV28, the J gene TRBJ1-2; maybe TRBD1 (6 bases). Trimming took 5 bases from V and 4 from J, leaving 14 bases between them. The germline CDR1 and CDR2 sequences are MDHEN and SYDVKM. This CDR3 comprises 14 residues. The CDR3 sequence: CASSPRTDRYGYTF. CDR3 DNA sequence: TGTGCCAGCAGTCCCCGGACAGACCGCTATGGCTACACCTTC.

CDR3 DNA: TGCGCCAGCAGCTCGTACCCCCCGGGACTAGCGGGGTATACTAACCCAGAGACCCAGTACTTC. Translation: CASSSYPPGLAGYTNPETQYF. The rearrangement uses TRBV5-1 and TRBJ2-5; 13 bases are a match to TRBD2. The germline V gene has CDR1 SGHRS and CDR2 YFSETQ. CDR3 length: 21 amino acids. J was trimmed by 4 bases and V by 3 bases; bases with no gene match: 21.

In nucleotides, the CDR3 is TGTGCCAGTAGTATGGGGTCGGGAGCTGAAGCTTTCTTT. Its translation: CASSMGSGAEAFF. This chain uses TRBV19 with TRBJ1-1, with D hard to call. This CDR3 comprises 13 residues. With 3 bases removed from V and 6 bases from J, the gap between germline ends came to 11 bases. Germline values: CDR1 LNHDA, CDR2 SQIVND (reference sequence).

This clone was observed a single time. This chain links TRBV2 with TRBJ1-5; tentative D call: TRBD1 (5 bases). There are 14 residues in the CDR3. CDR1 is SNHLY and CDR2 is FYNNEI in the germline V gene. V gave up 4 bases and J gave up 4 bases, with 11 bases separating them. The chain's CDR3 is CASSGNRQNQPQHF. The CDR3 DNA reads as TGTGCCAGCAGTGGTAACAGGCAAAATCAGCCCCAGCATTTT. The full variable domain, in which reference TRBV2 and TRBJ1-5 provide the parts outside the CDR3, is EPEVTQTPSHQVTQMGQEVILRCVPISNHLYFYWYRQILGQKVEFLVSFYNNEISEKSEIFDDQFSVERPDGSNFTLKIRSTKLEDSAMYFCASSGNRQNQPQHFGDGTRLSIL.

The chain employs TRBV7-8 and TRBJ1-1; the D is unclear. V shed 4 bases and J shed 7 bases, with 16 bases lying between them. Germline V lookup: CDR1 SGHVS, CDR2 FQNEAQ. CDR3 size: 14 residues. The CDR3 sequence is CASSSITVGGEAFF. The CDR3 DNA follows: TGTGCCAGCAGCTCGATAACAGTCGGTGGTGAAGCTTTCTTT. Full variable domain (missing parts from reference TRBV7-8 and TRBJ1-1): GAGVSQSPRYKVAKRGQDVALRCDPISGHVSLFWYQQALGQGPEFLTYFQNEAQLDKSGLPSDRFFAERPEGSVSTLKIQRTQQEDSAVYLCASSSITVGGEAFFGQGTRLTVV.

The rearrangement joins TRBV7-2 to TRBJ1-5; D is unclear. In germline, CDR1 is SGHTA, CDR2 FQGNSA. V was pared by 2 bases and J by 1 base, with 15 bases between. The length of the CDR3 is 17 residues. CDR3 protein: CASSLPWEATSNQPQHF. CDR3 bases: TGTGCCAGCAGCTTACCGTGGGAGGCAACGAGCAATCAGCCCCAGCATTTT.

Here the CDR3 reads CASNYRNLENTEAFF. CDR3 nucleotides: TGCGCCAGCAACTACAGGAATCTGGAGAACACTGAAGCTTTCTTT. The rearrangement joins TRBV5-1 to TRBJ1-1, with a weak D call TRBD1 (5 bases). CDR1 and CDR2 from the germline V gene are SGHRS and YFSETQ. V was shortened by 6 bases and J by 1 base, with 16 bases between the two germline ends. The CDR3 has 15 amino acids.

A word on this clone: The junction shows a germline mismatch at one end, possibly a read error. The V gene is TRBV7-9, the J gene TRBJ1-1, with D perhaps matching TRBD1 (5 bases). Germline V gene sequence: CDR1 SEHNR, CDR2 FQNEAQ (reference sequence). The CDR3 spans 17 residues. CDR3 bases: TGTTCCAGCAGCTTAGGGTCGGGGGGGTTTGCCGACACTGAAGCTTTCTTT. Protein sequence: CSSSLGSGGFADTEAFF.

This clone was observed a few times. The V gene is TRBV29-1, the J gene TRBJ2-7; TRBD2 matches 8 bases. V was pared by 7 bases and J by 2 bases, with 4 bases of the junction left unmatched. The CDR3 has 12 residues. CDR1 SQVTM and CDR2 ANQGSEA come from the germline V gene. CDR3 residues: CSAGGRPYEQYF. In DNA, the CDR3 is TGCAGCGCGGGGGGGCGACCCTACGAGCAGTACTTC.

The chain carries TRBV5-1 and TRBJ1-4, with a weak D call TRBD1 (5 bases). The germline CDR1 and CDR2 sequences are SGHRS and YFSETQ. Trimming left V 5 bases short and J 0 bases short, with 14 bases between. This CDR3 region has 16 residues. This CDR3 is CASSPTVIATNEKLFF. CDR3 DNA sequence: TGCGCCAGCAGTCCGACAGTGATTGCAACTAATGAAAAACTGTTTTTT. The whole variable domain, remainder taken from reference TRBV5-1 and TRBJ1-4, is KAGVTQTPRYLIKTRGQQVTLSCSPISGHRSVSWYQQTPGQGLQFLFEYFSETQRNKGNFPGRFSGRQFSNSRSEMNVSTLELGDSALYLCASSPTVIATNEKLFFGSGTQLSVL.

The rearrangement links TRBV4-1 to TRBJ1-4; D might be TRBD1 (5 bases). V was trimmed by 4 bases and J by 0 bases, leaving 12 bases between them. CDR3 length: 16 residues. The germline CDR1 and CDR2 sequences are MGHRA and YSYEKL. CDR3 protein: CASSLKGTATNEKLFF. The CDR3 DNA reads as TGCGCCAGCAGCCTCAAGGGGACTGCAACTAATGAAAAACTGTTTTTT.

The chain links TRBV19 to TRBJ2-3, with 15 positions matching TRBD2. The CDR3 is made up of 18 amino acids. CDR1 is LNHDA and CDR2 is SQIVND in the germline V gene (reference sequence). Losses at the gene ends were 0 bases for V and 7 bases for J; bases not matched to a gene: 8. The CDR3 loop is CASSIEGTSGRHMNTQYF. CDR3 coding DNA: TGTGCCAGTAGTATAGAGGGGACTAGCGGGAGGCACATGAATACGCAGTATTTT.

The chain uses TRBV28 and TRBJ2-1; 9 bases align to TRBD2. Losses at the gene ends were 3 bases for V and 4 bases for J; bases not matched to a gene: 4. The CDR3 has 15 amino acids. Germline CDR1 and CDR2: MDHEN and SYDVKM. This CDR3 reads CASSFMREGYNEQFF. CDR3 DNA: TGTGCCAGCAGTTTTATGCGGGAGGGGTACAATGAGCAGTTCTTC.

The chain links TRBV7-2 to TRBJ1-6; TRBD1 matches 11 bases. The CDR3 consists of 16 residues. The germline V gene encodes CDR1 SGHTA and CDR2 FQGNSA. After removal of 5 bases from V and 7 bases from J, the junction contained 7 bases not matched to a gene. The DNA of the CDR3 is TGTGCCAGCAGCCGAACCGGGACAGGGGGAAATTCACCCCTCCACTTT. Protein product: CASSRTGTGGNSPLHF.

The chain combines TRBV7-2 with TRBJ2-4; no firm D call. Per germline, CDR1 SGHTA and CDR2 FQGNSA. The CDR3 is made up of 15 amino acids. Deletions cut 0 bases from V and 2 bases from J, with 8 bases between. CDR3 DNA sequence: TGTGCCAGCAGCTTAGCACAGCTCACCAAAAACATTCAGTACTTC. Amino acids: CASSLAQLTKNIQYF.

V is TRBV9 and J is TRBJ1-3; 7 nucleotides line up with TRBD1. The V segment lost 3 bases and the J segment 0 bases; nucleotides outside the gene matches: 18. The CDR3 is 20 amino acids. Germline V CDR1 and CDR2: SGDLS, YYNGEE. The CDR3 protein is CASSARPVPWTGGSGNTIYF. The CDR3 bases are TGTGCCAGCAGCGCTAGGCCCGTACCATGGACAGGAGGCTCTGGAAACACCATATATTTT.

This chain uses TRBV19 with TRBJ2-7; TRBD2 matches 13 bases. Germline loops: CDR1 LNHDA, CDR2 SQIVND (reference sequence). This CDR3 has 12 amino acids. V lost 10 bases to trimming and J lost 5 bases; unmatched junction nucleotides: 2. The CDR3 reads CATGTSGNEQYF. As DNA, the CDR3 is TGTGCCACTGGGACTAGCGGGAACGAGCAGTACTTC.

This chain links TRBV27 with TRBJ2-1, with 13 nucleotides matching TRBD2. With 2 bases clipped from V and 5 bases from J, the junction kept 3 bases outside the gene matches. The CDR3 consists of 16 residues. Looked up from germline, CDR1 is MNHEY and CDR2 is SMNVEV (reference sequence). The CDR3 is CASSLVGLAGNNEQFF. DNA of the CDR3: TGTGCCAGCAGTTTAGTGGGACTAGCGGGAAACAATGAGCAGTTCTTC.

The V gene is TRBV7-6, the J gene TRBJ1-6; the D is unclear. Germline loops: CDR1 SGHVS, CDR2 FNYEAQ. The CDR3 is 16 residues long. With 2 bases removed from V and 0 bases from J, the gap between germline ends came to 8 bases. CDR3 in DNA: TGTGCCAGCAGCTTATATGGGCACTCCTATAATTCACCCCTCCACTTT. Protein sequence: CASSLYGHSYNSPLHF.

The chain recombines TRBV28 with TRBJ1-2, with 8 bases identical to TRBD1. Losses at the gene ends were 6 bases for V and 8 bases for J; bases not matched to a gene: 5. Germline loops: CDR1 MDHEN, CDR2 SYDVKM. There are 12 residues in the CDR3. In DNA form, the CDR3 reads TGTGCCAGCAGGTTAGGACAGGGAGGCTACACCTTC. Translating it yields CASRLGQGGYTF.

This clone was detected only a few times. This rearrangement joins TRBV5-4 to TRBJ2-7, with a tentative D call TRBD1 (6 bases). V shed 2 bases and J shed 2 bases, with 11 bases lying between them. The CDR3 runs to 14 residues. The germline CDR1 and CDR2 sequences are SGHNT and YYREEE (reference sequence). The CDR3 sequence: CASSFGQKPYEQYF. Here the CDR3 DNA reads TGTGCCAGCAGCTTTGGACAGAAACCCTACGAGCAGTACTTC.

J is TRBJ1-2 and V is TRBV5-6, with 8 bases fitting TRBD1. Germline V lookup: CDR1 SGHDT, CDR2 YYEEEE. V gave up 4 bases and J gave up 8 bases; unmatched junction bases: 7. The CDR3 consists of 13 residues. In nucleotides, the CDR3 is TGTGCCAGCAGCAGCCCTGACAGGGGCGGCTACACCTTC. Its translation is CASSSPDRGGYTF.

The chain joins TRBV29-1 to TRBJ1-2, with 7 bases identical to TRBD1. CDR1 is SQVTM, CDR2 ANQGSEA, per germline. The V and J ends lost 7 bases and 6 bases, in that order; junction bases with no gene match: 11. The length of the CDR3 is 13 residues. The CDR3 loop reads CSASFGTVNGYTF. The DNA for the CDR3 is TGCAGCGCTTCATTCGGGACAGTCAATGGCTACACCTTC.

The V call is TRBV15, the J call TRBJ2-1; a weak D match, TRBD2 (5 bases). The length of the CDR3 is 17 residues. CDR1 and CDR2 (germline): LNHNV, YYDKDF (reference sequence). Trimming took off 0 bases at V and 0 bases at J, with 12 bases between the two ends. As DNA, the CDR3 is TGTGCCACCAGCAGAGAGGCGCGGGTAAGCTCCTACAATGAGCAGTTCTTC. This sequence encodes CATSREARVSSYNEQFF.

The count of this clone is one. CDR3: CASSFQTEAFF. The CDR3 nucleotides are TGCGCCAGCAGCTTTCAGACTGAAGCTTTCTTT. V and J are TRBV5-1 and TRBJ1-1, with no clear D. V lost 2 bases and J lost 5, with 4 bases in between. The CDR3 consists of 11 residues. CDR1 is SGHRS and CDR2 is YFSETQ in the germline V gene.

The rearrangement links TRBV5-4 to TRBJ1-6; TRBD1 agrees at 10 bases. CDR3 length: 15 amino acids. Germline values: CDR1 SGHNT, CDR2 YYREEE (reference sequence). V was pared by 3 bases and J by 9 bases, with 6 bases of the junction left unmatched. The CDR3 region has the DNA TGTGCCAGCAGCTCGGGACAGGGGTGGATTTCACCCCTCCACTTT. The encoded protein is CASSSGQGWISPLHF.

The rearrangement uses TRBV6-6 and TRBJ2-7, with D tentatively TRBD2 (5 bases). The CDR3 runs 16 residues. Per the germline V gene, CDR1 is MNHNY and CDR2 is SVGAGI (reference sequence). Trimming removed 0 bases from V and 3 bases from J, with 15 bases in between. In DNA, the CDR3 is TGTGCCAGCAGTTACTCAAGGACTGCAGAGGACTACGAGCAGTACTTC. Amino acid sequence: CASSYSRTAEDYEQYF.

In this sample, this clone turned up once. V is TRBV6-5 and J is TRBJ2-7, with TRBD1 as a possible D gene (6 bases). This CDR3 is built from 14 residues. CDR1 is MNHEY, CDR2 SVGAGI, per germline. V lost 2 bases and J 2 bases, leaving 10 bases between the germline ends. The CDR3 DNA is TGTGCCAGCAGTTACGAGACAGGCCCCTACGAGCAGTACTTC. Translated, it gives CASSYETGPYEQYF.

The gene calls are TRBV6-5 and TRBJ2-5, with TRBD1 identical over 8 bases. Germline V gives CDR1 MNHEY, CDR2 SVGAGI. The CDR3 totals 14 residues. With V trimmed by 0 bases and J by 7 bases, 4 bases remained unmatched. CDR3: CASSYSIQGGTQYF. The CDR3 DNA follows: TGTGCCAGCAGTTACTCGATACAGGGGGGGACCCAGTACTTC.

This chain links TRBV21-1 with TRBJ1-6; the DNA was not compared with TRBD1, the D call given in the table. TRBV21-1 constitutes a pseudogene. CDR3 length: 16 residues. CDR3 sequence reads: CAGRNRASSYNSPLHF. DNA of the CDR3: TGTGCCGGACGGAACAGGGCAAGCTCCTATAATTCACCCCTCCACTTT.